This T cell receptor (beta chain) was found in a study of blood T cell repertoires in COVID-19. Study overall: Spain, Italy and the United States supplied samples that represented acute and convalescent COVID-19. In each case, the material was cDNA or gDNA derived from T cells, B-cell-depleted T cells, or PBMCs.

Seattle-derived patients entered the study during active infection and were followed longitudinally. The method was immunoSEQ multiplex PCR; TCRdb's version includes in-frame clones alone and lacks a portion of them. The table has tens of thousands of clones, approximately 86% seen once. The ends were cut back, 9 bases at V and 4 bases at J, with 18 bases in the middle. Germline CDR1 LNHNV, CDR2 YYDKDF (reference sequence). The CDR3 is 14 residues long. This TCR derives from a middle-aged man with COVID-19, enrolled during active disease. The chain combines TRBV15 with TRBJ1-2; no definite D call. Sequencing was performed on peripheral blood. In DNA form, the CDR3 reads TGTGCCACAAGACTTGATGATGGCGTCTATGGCTACACCTTC. Protein: CATRLDDGVYGYTF.